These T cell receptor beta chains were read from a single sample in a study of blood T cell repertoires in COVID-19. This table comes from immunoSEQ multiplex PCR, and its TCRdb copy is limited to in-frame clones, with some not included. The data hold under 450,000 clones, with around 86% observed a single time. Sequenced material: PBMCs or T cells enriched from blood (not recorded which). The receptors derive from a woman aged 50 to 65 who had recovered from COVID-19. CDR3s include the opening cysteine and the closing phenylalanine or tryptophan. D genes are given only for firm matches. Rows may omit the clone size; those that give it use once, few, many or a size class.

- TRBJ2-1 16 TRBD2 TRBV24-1 TGTGCCACCAGTGATTTGTTGGCTAGCGGGAGTACTGAGCAGTTCTTC CATSDLLASGSTEQFF
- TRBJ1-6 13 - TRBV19 TGTGCCAGTAGTGGCGGGGCTAATTCACCCCTCCACTTT CASSGGANSPLHF
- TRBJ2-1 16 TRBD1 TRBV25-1 TGTGCCAGCAGTGAACCTTCGGACAGGCCCTTCAATGAGCAGTTCTTC CASSEPSDRPFNEQFF
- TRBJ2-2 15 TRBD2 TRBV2 TGTGCCAGCAACCGGGAGGGTGGGTCCACCGGGGAGCTGTTTTTT CASNREGGSTGELFF
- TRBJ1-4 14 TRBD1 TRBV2 TGTGCCAGCATCAAGGACAGGGGTGAAGAAAAACTGTTTTTT CASIKDRGEEKLFF
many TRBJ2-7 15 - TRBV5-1 TGCGCCAGCAGCTTGACCGGGGTAAACCCCTACGAGCAGTACTTC CASSLTGVNPYEQYF
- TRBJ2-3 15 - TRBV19 TGTGCCAGTAGTATCGGGCTAGCGAGCACAGATACGCAGTATTTT CASSIGLASTDTQYF
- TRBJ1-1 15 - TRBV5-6 TGTGCCAGCAGCTTGTTCGGTCAGGGGAACACTGAAGCTTTCTTT CASSLFGQGNTEAFF
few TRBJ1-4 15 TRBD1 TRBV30 TGTGCCTGGGGCCGGGACAGGGCATCAAATGAAAAACTGTTTTTT CAWGRDRASNEKLFF
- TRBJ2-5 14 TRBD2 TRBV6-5 TGTGCCAGCAGACTAGCGGGGGGGCCGGAGACCCAGTACTTC CASRLAGGPETQYF
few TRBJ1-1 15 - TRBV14 TGTGCCAGCAGCCAAGTTGACAGGCCGAACACTGAAGCTTTCTTT CASSQVDRPNTEAFF
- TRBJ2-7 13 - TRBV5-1 TGCGCCAGCAGCCCCGACGGGGGCTACGAGCAGTACTTC CASSPDGGYEQYF
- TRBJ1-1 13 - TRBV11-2 TGTGCCAGCAGCCCACAGTTGAACACTGAAGCTTTCTTT CASSPQLNTEAFF
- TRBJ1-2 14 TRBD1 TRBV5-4 TGTGCCAGCAGCGGTCAACAGGGGAACTATGGCTACACCTTC CASSGQQGNYGYTF
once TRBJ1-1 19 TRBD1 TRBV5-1 TGCGCCAGCAGCTCATTACGGACAGGGGGCGCGTCCGTGAACACTGAAGCTTTCTTT CASSSLRTGGASVNTEAFF
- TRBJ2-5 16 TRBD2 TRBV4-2 TGTGCCAGCAGCCAACATACTAGCGGGGGCCAAGAGACCCAGTACTTC CASSQHTSGGQETQYF
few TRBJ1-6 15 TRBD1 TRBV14 TGTGCCAGCAGCCAGGACAGGGGGCATAATTCACCCCTCCACTTT CASSQDRGHNSPLHF
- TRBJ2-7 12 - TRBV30 TGTGCCTGGGCTAACAGGGCCTACGAGCAGTACTTC CAWANRAYEQYF
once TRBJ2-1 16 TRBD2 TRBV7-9 TGTGCCAGCAATACCTTCGGGGGGGGAAAGTACAATGAGCAGTTCTTC CASNTFGGGKYNEQFF
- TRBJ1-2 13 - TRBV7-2 TGTGCCAGCAGCACTGACAAGTACTATGGCTACACCTTC CASSTDKYYGYTF
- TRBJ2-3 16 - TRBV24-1 TGTGCCACCAGTGAGGGGCGGCGATCTAGCACAGATACGCAGTATTTT CATSEGRRSSTDTQYF
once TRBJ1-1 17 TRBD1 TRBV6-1 TGTGCCAGCAGTGAAGCGGATCACAGGGGCTCCTCTACTGAAGCTTTCTTT CASSEADHRGSSTEAFF
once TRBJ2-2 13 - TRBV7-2 TGTGCCAGCAGTGGGGGGAGCGGCGGGGAGCTGTTTTTT CASSGGSGGELFF
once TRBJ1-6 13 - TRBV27 TGTGCCAGCAGTTTAAGGGGAGGGTCACCCCTCCACTTT CASSLRGGSPLHF
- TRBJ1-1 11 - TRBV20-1 TGCAGTGCTAGAAAACAGCTTGAAGCTTTCTTT CSARKQLEAFF
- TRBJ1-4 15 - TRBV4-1 TGCGCCAGCAGCCACGGATGGATAGGGGATGAAAAACTGTTTTTT CASSHGWIGDEKLFF
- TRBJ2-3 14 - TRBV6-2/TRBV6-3 TGTGCCAGCAGTTACCGGGACTTCAAGAATACGCAGTATTTT CASSYRDFKNTQYF
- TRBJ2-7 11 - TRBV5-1 TGCGCCAGCAGCCTAGACTACGAGCAGTACTTC CASSLDYEQYF
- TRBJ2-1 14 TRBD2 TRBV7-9 TGTGCCAGCAGCTTCGGGACTAGCGAGAATGAGCAGTTCTTC CASSFGTSENEQFF
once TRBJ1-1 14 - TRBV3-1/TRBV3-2 TGTGCCAGCAGCCAACACACCAAAGACACTGAAGCTTTCTTT CASSQHTKDTEAFF
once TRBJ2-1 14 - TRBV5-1 TGCGCCAGCAGCCCGAGACTAGGAGCCGAAGAGCAGTTCTTC CASSPRLGAEEQFF
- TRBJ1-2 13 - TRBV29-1 TGCAGCGTCGGACAGAATACGAACTATGGCTACACCTTC CSVGQNTNYGYTF
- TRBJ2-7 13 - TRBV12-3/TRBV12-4 TGTGCCAGCAGTTTTGATCCAGGGGTCGAGCAGTACTTC CASSFDPGVEQYF